The rows below give T cell receptor beta chains drawn from one sample of a study of blood T cell repertoires in COVID-19. The data were produced by immunoSEQ multiplex PCR, yet TCRdb's version contains in-frame clones alone and is incomplete. The table includes 90,000 to 120,000 clones, around four fifths detected once. The specimen was peripheral blood. Source of these receptors: a man between 60 and 70 years old with acute or convalescent COVID-19. The CDR3 runs from the conserved cysteine through the conserved F or W. Each record gives: V gene, clone size, J gene, D gene, CDR3 DNA, CDR3 protein. A D gene is named only where the DNA matches it firmly. Clone size is not always given. Where it is, it says once, few, many or a class for expanded clones.

V gene: TRBV5-1; clone size: -; J gene: TRBJ1-6; D gene: -; CDR3 DNA: TGCGCCAGCAGCTTGAGGCAGGGAAGTCTCTCTTTTGACTCACCCCTCCACTTT; CDR3 protein: CASSLRQGSLSFDSPLHF
V gene: TRBV18; clone size: -; J gene: TRBJ1-2; D gene: -; CDR3 DNA: TGTGCCAGCTCACCAGCAGCGGGGGCCAACTATGGCTACACCTTC; CDR3 protein: CASSPAAGANYGYTF
V gene: TRBV5-8; clone size: few; J gene: TRBJ1-5; D gene: -; CDR3 DNA: TGTGCCAGCAGCTTGGTACAGCCCCAGCATTTT; CDR3 protein: CASSLVQPQHF
V gene: TRBV14; clone size: -; J gene: TRBJ1-1; D gene: TRBD1; CDR3 DNA: TGTGCCAGTACCACCCAGACAGGGTCGGGCACTGAAGCTTTCTTT; CDR3 protein: CASTTQTGSGTEAFF
V gene: TRBV10-2; clone size: -; J gene: TRBJ2-2; D gene: -; CDR3 DNA: TGCGCCAGCAGGTCCCAGGGTCGTCTTTTGACCGGGGAGCTGTTTTTT; CDR3 protein: CASRSQGRLLTGELFF
V gene: TRBV30; clone size: -; J gene: TRBJ1-3; D gene: TRBD1; CDR3 DNA: TGTGCCTGGAGGTATCCCCTGCAGGGGGCTGGAAACACCATATATTTT; CDR3 protein: CAWRYPLQGAGNTIYF
V gene: TRBV30; clone size: -; J gene: TRBJ1-3; D gene: -; CDR3 DNA: TGTGCCTGGAGCTTTAACTCTGGAAACACCATATATTTT; CDR3 protein: CAWSFNSGNTIYF
V gene: TRBV25-1; clone size: -; J gene: TRBJ2-1; D gene: TRBD2; CDR3 DNA: TGTGCCAGCAGTGAGGTTGGAACTAGCGGGGGCCGGATGGAGCAGTTCTTC; CDR3 protein: CASSEVGTSGGRMEQFF
V gene: TRBV11-3; clone size: -; J gene: TRBJ1-1; D gene: -; CDR3 DNA: TGTGCCAGCAGCTTAGGGGACATCATGAACACTGAAGCTTTCTTT; CDR3 protein: CASSLGDIMNTEAFF
V gene: TRBV5-1; clone size: -; J gene: TRBJ2-7; D gene: TRBD1; CDR3 DNA: TGCGCCAGCAGCTCGGCCCCGGGACAGGGTGCGTACGAGCAGTACTTC; CDR3 protein: CASSSAPGQGAYEQYF
V gene: TRBV10-3; clone size: -; J gene: TRBJ1-1; D gene: TRBD1; CDR3 DNA: TGTGCCATCAGTGAGACCGGAACAGGGGGCACTGAAGCTTTCTTT; CDR3 protein: CAISETGTGGTEAFF
V gene: TRBV18; clone size: -; J gene: TRBJ2-6; D gene: -; CDR3 DNA: TGTGCCAGCTCACGGGCAGGGGCCAACGTCCTGACTTTC; CDR3 protein: CASSRAGANVLTF
V gene: TRBV5-1; clone size: -; J gene: TRBJ2-7; D gene: TRBD1; CDR3 DNA: TGCGCCAGCAAAAAGACAGGGGAGACCGACGAGCAGTACTTC; CDR3 protein: CASKKTGETDEQYF
V gene: TRBV28; clone size: -; J gene: TRBJ1-5; D gene: -; CDR3 DNA: TGTGCCAGCAGTTTAATAACAGGCGAATACAATCAGCCCCAGCATTTT; CDR3 protein: CASSLITGEYNQPQHF
V gene: TRBV4-1; clone size: -; J gene: TRBJ2-1; D gene: -; CDR3 DNA: TGCGCCAGCAGCCAAGATCGGGGAAGCTCCTACAATGAGCAGTTCTTC; CDR3 protein: CASSQDRGSSYNEQFF
V gene: TRBV4-3; clone size: few; J gene: TRBJ2-2; D gene: -; CDR3 DNA: TGCGCCAGCAGCCAAGATCCCACTTACACCGGGGAGCTGTTTTTT; CDR3 protein: CASSQDPTYTGELFF
V gene: TRBV28; clone size: few; J gene: TRBJ1-4; D gene: TRBD1; CDR3 DNA: TGTGCCAGCAGTCCGCCGGGACAGGGCCCGATCGCGAGAGAAAAACTGTTTTTT; CDR3 protein: CASSPPGQGPIAREKLFF
V gene: TRBV7-3; clone size: -; J gene: TRBJ2-1; D gene: TRBD2; CDR3 DNA: TGTGCCAGCAGCCCAGCCGGGACTAGCGGGAGGGCCAATGAGCAGTTCTTC; CDR3 protein: CASSPAGTSGRANEQFF
V gene: TRBV5-5; clone size: few; J gene: TRBJ1-5; D gene: -; CDR3 DNA: TGTGCCAGCAGCCCCTCGCCAGGGCGCAATCAGCCCCAGCATTTT; CDR3 protein: CASSPSPGRNQPQHF
V gene: TRBV2; clone size: -; J gene: TRBJ2-3; D gene: TRBD2; CDR3 DNA: TGTGCCAGCAGTGTCGGCGGGGGGGGCACAGATACGCAGTATTTT; CDR3 protein: CASSVGGGGTDTQYF
V gene: TRBV18; clone size: -; J gene: TRBJ2-5; D gene: -; CDR3 DNA: TGTGCCAGCTCACCATTCGAGGAGACCCAGTACTTC; CDR3 protein: CASSPFEETQYF
V gene: TRBV7-9; clone size: -; J gene: TRBJ1-2; D gene: -; CDR3 DNA: TGTGCCAGCAGCATACGGGGTTTGGATGGCTACACCTTC; CDR3 protein: CASSIRGLDGYTF
V gene: TRBV18; clone size: -; J gene: TRBJ1-1; D gene: -; CDR3 DNA: TGTGCCAGCTCACCCGCCAGTCAGAACACTGAAGCTTTCTTT; CDR3 protein: CASSPASQNTEAFF
V gene: TRBV19; clone size: -; J gene: TRBJ1-2; D gene: -; CDR3 DNA: TGTGCCAGTGGTAGACAGGCGAGTAGCTATGGCTACACCTTC; CDR3 protein: CASGRQASSYGYTF
V gene: TRBV7-6; clone size: -; J gene: TRBJ1-6; D gene: -; CDR3 DNA: TGTGCCAGCAGCCCCATGGGGGGGAGCTCCTATAATTCACCCCTCCACTTT; CDR3 protein: CASSPMGGSSYNSPLHF
V gene: TRBV9; clone size: -; J gene: TRBJ1-4; D gene: -; CDR3 DNA: TGTGCCAGCAGCGCCGGGGGGCAGTTTAATGAAAAACTGTTTTTT; CDR3 protein: CASSAGGQFNEKLFF
V gene: TRBV28; clone size: -; J gene: TRBJ2-1; D gene: TRBD2; CDR3 DNA: TGTGCCAGCAGCCGACTAGCGGGAGGCAATGAGCAGTTCTTC; CDR3 protein: CASSRLAGGNEQFF
V gene: TRBV5-1; clone size: once; J gene: TRBJ2-5; D gene: TRBD1; CDR3 DNA: TGCGCCAGCAGCTTAAAAACAGGGGGCCAAGAGACCCAGTACTTC; CDR3 protein: CASSLKTGGQETQYF
V gene: TRBV4-1; clone size: -; J gene: TRBJ1-4; D gene: -; CDR3 DNA: TGCGCCAGCAGCCAAGATATGGAGGGGCAGACTAATGAAAAACTGTTTTTT; CDR3 protein: CASSQDMEGQTNEKLFF
V gene: TRBV9; clone size: medium-sized; J gene: TRBJ1-1; D gene: TRBD1; CDR3 DNA: TGTGCCAGCAGCCCCGCCGGGACAGTTAACACTGAAGCTTTCTTT; CDR3 protein: CASSPAGTVNTEAFF
V gene: TRBV9; clone size: few; J gene: TRBJ2-2; D gene: TRBD1; CDR3 DNA: TGTGCCAGCAGCGTAGGGACAGGGAACACCGGGGAGCTGTTTTTT; CDR3 protein: CASSVGTGNTGELFF
V gene: TRBV30; clone size: once; J gene: TRBJ1-2; D gene: -; CDR3 DNA: TGTGCCCACCGGGGCAGGGGTGTTAGCTACACCTTC; CDR3 protein: CAHRGRGVSYTF
V gene: TRBV21-1; clone size: -; J gene: TRBJ1-3; D gene: -; CDR3 DNA: TGTGCCAGCAGAATATTTTATCAGGGGGCCTATGGAAACACCATATATTTT; CDR3 protein: CASRIFYQGAYGNTIYF